A single sample gave rise to the 22 T cell receptor beta chains below, sequenced in a study of T cells in Graves' hyperthyroidism and ophthalmopathy. Authors of the study amplified TCR beta CDR3 regions from RNA transcripts. In the first-round RT-PCR of the TCR CDR3, the HTBI primer set was used. MiXCR was run by TCRdb on the multiplex PCR reads, yielding one entry per CDR3 protein. The table has about 290,000 distinct CDR3 sequences, approximately 15% seen once; the top ten hold approximately 7.9%. Source material: blood. The receptor set was obtained from a woman aged 35 to 49 with Graves' hyperthyroidism.

This clonotype occurred many times. The chain couples TRBV5-1 to TRBJ2-3; 9 nucleotides agree with TRBD1. Germline CDR1 reads SGHRS; CDR2 reads YFSETQ. The CDR3 loop spans 14 amino acids. With V trimmed by 3 bases and J by 4 bases, 3 bases remained unmatched. DNA for the CDR3: TGCGCCAGCAGCTCGGGACAGGGCTCAGATACGCAGTATTTT. This sequence encodes CASSSGQGSDTQYF.

This clonotype was counted at least ten times. The CDR3 DNA is TGTGCCAGCACCCAAGGGGGGGAGTTGGGCTCCTACGAGCAGTACTTC. Protein: CASTQGGELGSYEQYF. This sequence joins TRBV12-3 or TRBV12-4 and TRBJ2-7; weak D call: TRBD2 (7 bases). V was clipped by 7 bases and J by 0 bases, with 19 bases between them. The CDR3 consists of 16 residues.

This clonotype has more than one count but fewer than ten. The genes are TRBV6-1 and TRBJ2-3; D unresolved. Looked up from germline, CDR1 is MNHNS and CDR2 is SASEGT. The CDR3 has 13 amino acids. Trimming stripped 5 bases from V and 1 base from J, with 7 bases between. In nucleotides, the CDR3 is TGTGCCAGCAGTTATGAGGGCACAGATACGCAGTATTTT. Amino acids: CASSYEGTDTQYF.

This clonotype was detected many times. The rearrangement links TRBV6-5 to TRBJ2-7; 11 positions match TRBD2. The V gene end was trimmed by 0 bases and the J gene end by 3 bases; junction bases not matched to a gene: 4. The CDR3 spans 16 residues. Per the germline V gene, CDR1 is MNHEY and CDR2 is SVGAGI. The CDR3 is CASSYSGTSGFYEQYF. Written as DNA, the CDR3 is TGTGCCAGCAGTTACTCCGGGACTAGCGGATTCTACGAGCAGTACTTC.

There are many counts of this clonotype. The chain uses TRBV30 and TRBJ2-7; D not certain. CDR1 GTSNPN and CDR2 SVGIG come from the germline V gene (reference sequence). The V end lost 1 base, the J end lost 0 bases, and 10 bases lay between the germline ends. The CDR3 covers 14 residues. CDR3 residues: CAWSDPPGSYEQYF. The CDR3 DNA follows: TGTGCCTGGAGTGATCCCCCAGGCTCCTACGAGCAGTACTTC.

This clonotype was detected a few times. A much larger clone sits a single nucleotide away, making a read error possible. The CDR3 DNA follows: TGTGCTAGTGGTTTGGGTCGGGGGAATGAGCAGTTCTTC. Translating gives CASGLGRGNEQFF. V gene TRBV12-5 combines with J gene TRBJ2-1; TRBD2 is a possible D gene (6 bases). This CDR3 region has 13 residues. With 1 base removed from V and 7 bases from J, the gap between germline ends came to 8 bases. Germline V lookup: CDR1 LGHNT, CDR2 FRNRAP.

A few counts support this clonotype. The V gene is TRBV19, the J gene TRBJ2-2, with D hard to call. The CDR3 is made up of 15 amino acids. The germline V gene has CDR1 LNHDA and CDR2 SQIVND (reference sequence). Trimming removed 4 bases at V and 1 base at J, with 10 bases between. The chain's CDR3 is CASSRRQKNTGELFF. In DNA form, the CDR3 reads TGTGCCAGTAGTAGAAGACAAAAGAACACCGGGGAGCTGTTTTTT.

This clonotype was found a few times. In this CDR3 the conserved last residue, phenylalanine or tryptophan, is missing, so a read error is likely. The rearrangement links TRBV9 to TRBJ1-1, with D maybe TRBD1 (5 bases). Germline loops: CDR1 SGDLS, CDR2 YYNGEE. V dropped 4 bases and J dropped 3 bases, with 13 bases sitting between them. The CDR3 extends over 14 amino acids. The CDR3 DNA sequence: TGTGCCAGCAGCTGGGAGGGGACGGACACTGAAGCTTTCCTT. This encodes CASSWEGTDTEAFL.

The chain is built from TRBV4-2 and TRBJ1-2; D unclear. Trimming stripped 1 base from V and 8 bases from J, with 8 bases between. The CDR3 consists of 12 residues. Germline V gives CDR1 LGHNA, CDR2 YNFKEQ. Here the CDR3 reads CASSQAGEGYTF. CDR3 coding DNA: TGTGCCAGCAGCCAAGCAGGTGAAGGCTACACCTTC.

Note on this clonotype: Possible read error: a much larger clone is one base away. J is TRBJ2-5 and V is TRBV27, with TRBD2 matching over 9 bases. The CDR3 is 17 residues long. Germline V lookup: CDR1 MNHEY, CDR2 SMNVEV (reference sequence). V trimming: 6 bases; J trimming: 5 bases; junction bases outside the gene matches: 16. CDR3 in amino acids: CASRPHWASGTGETQYF. The CDR3 DNA sequence: TGTGCCAGCAGGCCCCATTGGGCTAGCGGGACTGGGGAGACCCAGTACTTC.

This clonotype was seen at least ten times. This sequence joins TRBV18 and TRBJ2-1; 7 bases align to TRBD2. With 2 bases clipped from V and 4 bases from J, the junction kept 2 bases outside the gene matches. CDR3 length: 14 amino acids. Germline CDR1 is KGHSH and CDR2 is LQKENI. The CDR3 sequence: CASSPTSAYNEQFF. CDR3 in DNA: TGTGCCAGCTCACCAACTAGCGCGTACAATGAGCAGTTCTTC.

The chain is built from TRBV11-2 and TRBJ2-3; 11 positions match TRBD2. Per germline, CDR1 SGHAT and CDR2 FQNNGV. CDR3 length: 17 amino acids. Germline trimming cut 8 bases from V and 6 bases from J; bases unmatched to any gene: 16. CDR3 amino acids: CASGRRLLAGVMDTQYF. The DNA of the CDR3 is TGTGCCAGCGGCCGACGATTACTAGCGGGAGTGATGGATACGCAGTATTTT.

The chain uses TRBV19 and TRBJ1-2, with no clear D. CDR3 size: 11 residues. Trimming left V 1 base short and J 6 bases short, with 3 bases between. Germline CDR1 LNHDA, CDR2 SQIVND (reference sequence). CDR3 residues: CASSIGNGYTF. CDR3 nucleotide sequence: TGTGCCAGTAGTATAGGAAATGGCTACACCTTC.

This clonotype was seen ten or more times. The V gene is TRBV2, the J gene TRBJ2-5; D may correspond to TRBD1 or TRBD2 (6 bases each). CDR3 length: 15 amino acids. Trimming took 0 bases from V and 2 from J, leaving 10 bases between them. Looked up from germline, CDR1 is SNHLY and CDR2 is FYNNEI. The CDR3 bases are TGTGCCAGCAGTGAAGCCCGGGGGCGTCAAGAGACCCAGTACTTC. Protein sequence: CASSEARGRQETQYF.

This clonotype was found many times. The CDR3 spells CASQAFTEAFF. Written as DNA, the CDR3 is TGTGCCAGCCAGGCATTCACTGAAGCTTTCTTT. V usage is TRBV12-3 or TRBV12-4 and J usage is TRBJ1-1; D call uncertain. The CDR3 totals 11 residues. Trimming took off 8 bases at V and 4 bases at J, with 8 bases between the two ends.

There are a few counts of this clonotype. A read error may explain this, as a much larger clone is one base away. The chain links TRBV29-1 to TRBJ1-1, with D possibly matching TRBD1 (6 bases). V was pared by 7 bases and J by 3 bases, with 18 bases between. Germline V gene sequence: CDR1 SQVTM, CDR2 ANQGSEA. The CDR3 runs 14 residues. The CDR3, as DNA: TGCAGCGGGGGGGGCAGGTCATTTTACACTGAAGCTTTCTTT. This translates into CSGGGRSFYTEAFF.

The sample holds many counts of this clonotype. This chain uses TRBV20-1 with TRBJ1-1; no clear D. Trimming shortened V by 2 bases and J by 1 base, and 8 bases separated the two germline ends. Per germline, CDR1 DFQATT and CDR2 SNEGSKA (reference sequence). The CDR3 consists of 13 residues. The CDR3: CSARYRGNTEAFF. DNA of the CDR3: TGCAGTGCTAGATATAGAGGGAACACTGAAGCTTTCTTT.

This clonotype was detected ten times or more. V and J are TRBV6-1 and TRBJ1-6, with D perhaps TRBD1 (5 bases). The CDR3 spans 18 residues. With 1 base removed from V and 0 bases from J, the gap between germline ends came to 13 bases. Germline loops: CDR1 MNHNS, CDR2 SASEGT. The CDR3 here is CASSEEGTVSSYNSPLHF. CDR3 bases: TGTGCCAGCAGTGAAGAAGGGACTGTGAGCTCCTATAATTCACCCCTCCACTTT.

For this clonotype: One base away lies a much larger clone, so this may be a sequencing read error. The CDR3 does not end in the conserved phenylalanine or tryptophan, so this is likely a read error. This sequence joins TRBV5-1 and TRBJ2-3, with D uncertain. This CDR3 has 15 residues. Trimming removed 1 base at V and 0 bases at J, with 9 bases between. Germline lookup yields CDR1 SGHRS and CDR2 YFSETQ. CDR3 coding DNA: TGCGCCAGCAGCTTGATCGGAACTAGCACAGATACGCAGTATTCT. It specifies CASSLIGTSTDTQYS.

This clonotype was detected a few times. Here the CDR3 DNA reads TGTGCCAGCAGTTACTCGTGGGGGCCCGTAACCGGGGAGCTGTTTTTT. This encodes CASSYSWGPVTGELFF. V is TRBV6-5 and J is TRBJ2-2; perhaps TRBD1 as D (6 bases). V lost 0 bases, J lost 5 bases, and 13 bases lay in between. Germline V gene sequence: CDR1 MNHEY, CDR2 SVGAGI. The CDR3 covers 16 residues.

This sequence joins TRBV6-5 and TRBJ1-2; D is unresolved. The CDR3 contains 15 residues. The germline V gene has CDR1 MNHEY and CDR2 SVGAGI. Trimming cost V 0 bases and J 3 bases, with 11 bases left between them. CDR3 nucleotides: TGTGCCAGCAGTTACTCGACCAGGTCTGACTATGGCTACACCTTC. Amino acid sequence: CASSYSTRSDYGYTF.

As for this clonotype: A much larger clonotype is one base distant, so this may be a read error. This chain connects TRBV12-3 or TRBV12-4 to TRBJ1-3, with TRBD1 as a possible D gene (6 bases). The CDR3 covers 15 residues. CDR3 region: CASSLGGRSGNTVYF. As DNA, the CDR3 is TGTGCCAGCAGTTTGGGGGGGCGGTCAGGAAACACCGTATATTTT.